The T cell receptor beta chain described here comes from a study of patients and donors after allogeneic stem cell transplantation. TCRdb reanalysed the RT-PCR reads using MiXCR and keeps one entry per CDR3 protein. The sample holds approximately 200,000 distinct CDR3 sequences, 41% seen once. Germline values: CDR1 SGHKS, CDR2 YYEKEE (reference sequence). This CDR3 comprises 15 residues. V was shortened by 4 bases and J by 0 bases, with 12 bases between the two germline ends. This clonotype originated in a human donor who was either an allogeneic HSCT recipient or a stem cell or donor lymphocyte infusion donor (not recorded which). It is not recorded whose cells these are; they may come from a transplant donor. Sequenced: blood, either unsorted or a sorted T cell fraction (not recorded which). V usage is TRBV5-5 and J usage is TRBJ2-3; a weak D match, TRBD2 (5 bases). The CDR3 sequence is CASSMRVVSTDTQYF. For the CDR3, the DNA is TGTGCCAGCAGCATGAGGGTGGTTAGCACAGATACGCAGTATTTT.